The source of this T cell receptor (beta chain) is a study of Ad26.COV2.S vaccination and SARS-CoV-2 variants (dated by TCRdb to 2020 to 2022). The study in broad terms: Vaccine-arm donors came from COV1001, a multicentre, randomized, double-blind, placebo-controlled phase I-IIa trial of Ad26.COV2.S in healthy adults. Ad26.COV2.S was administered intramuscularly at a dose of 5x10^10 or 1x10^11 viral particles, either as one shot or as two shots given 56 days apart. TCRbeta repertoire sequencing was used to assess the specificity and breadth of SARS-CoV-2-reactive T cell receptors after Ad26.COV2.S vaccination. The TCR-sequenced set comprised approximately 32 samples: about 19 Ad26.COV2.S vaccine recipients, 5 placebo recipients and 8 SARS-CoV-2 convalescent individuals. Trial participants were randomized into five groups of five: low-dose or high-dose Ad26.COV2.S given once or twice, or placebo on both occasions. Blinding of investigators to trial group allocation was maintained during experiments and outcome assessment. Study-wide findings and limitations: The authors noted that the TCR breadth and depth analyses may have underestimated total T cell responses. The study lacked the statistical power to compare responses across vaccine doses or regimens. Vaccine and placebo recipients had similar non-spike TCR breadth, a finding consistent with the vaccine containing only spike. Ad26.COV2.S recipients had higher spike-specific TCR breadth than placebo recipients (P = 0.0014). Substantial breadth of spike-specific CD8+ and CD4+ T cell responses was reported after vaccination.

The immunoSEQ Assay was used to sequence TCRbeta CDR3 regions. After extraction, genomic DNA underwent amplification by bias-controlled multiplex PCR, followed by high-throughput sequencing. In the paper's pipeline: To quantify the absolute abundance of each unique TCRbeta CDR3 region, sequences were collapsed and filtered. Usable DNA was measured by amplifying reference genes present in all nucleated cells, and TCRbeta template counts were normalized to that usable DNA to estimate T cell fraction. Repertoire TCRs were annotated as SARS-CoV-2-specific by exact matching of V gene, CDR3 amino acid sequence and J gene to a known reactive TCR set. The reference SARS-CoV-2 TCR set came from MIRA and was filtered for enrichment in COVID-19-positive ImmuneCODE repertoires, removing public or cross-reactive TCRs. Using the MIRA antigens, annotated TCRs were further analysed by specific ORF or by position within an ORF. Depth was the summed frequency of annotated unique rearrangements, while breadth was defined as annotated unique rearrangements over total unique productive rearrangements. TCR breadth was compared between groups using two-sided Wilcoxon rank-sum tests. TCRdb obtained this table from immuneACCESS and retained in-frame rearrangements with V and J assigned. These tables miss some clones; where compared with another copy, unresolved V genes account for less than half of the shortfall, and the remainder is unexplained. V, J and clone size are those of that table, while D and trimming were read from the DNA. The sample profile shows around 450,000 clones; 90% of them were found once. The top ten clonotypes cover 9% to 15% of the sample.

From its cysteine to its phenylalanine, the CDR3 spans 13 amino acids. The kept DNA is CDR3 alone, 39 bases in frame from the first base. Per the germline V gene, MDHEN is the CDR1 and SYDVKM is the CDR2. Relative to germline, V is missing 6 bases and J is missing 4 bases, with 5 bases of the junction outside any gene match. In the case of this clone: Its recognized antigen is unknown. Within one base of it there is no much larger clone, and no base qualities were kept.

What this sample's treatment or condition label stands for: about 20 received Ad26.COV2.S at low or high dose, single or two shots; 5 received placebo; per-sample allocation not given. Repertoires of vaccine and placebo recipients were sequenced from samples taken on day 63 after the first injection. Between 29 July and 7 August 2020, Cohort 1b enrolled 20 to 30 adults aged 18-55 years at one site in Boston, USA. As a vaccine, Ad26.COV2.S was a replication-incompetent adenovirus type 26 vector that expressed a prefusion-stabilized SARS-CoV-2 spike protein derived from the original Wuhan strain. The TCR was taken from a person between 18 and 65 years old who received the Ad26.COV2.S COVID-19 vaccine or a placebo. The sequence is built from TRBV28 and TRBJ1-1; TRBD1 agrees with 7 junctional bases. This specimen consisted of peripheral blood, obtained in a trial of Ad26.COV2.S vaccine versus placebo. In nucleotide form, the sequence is TGTGCCAGCAGCGATAGGGGGCTCACTGAAGCTTTCTTT. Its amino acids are CASSDRGLTEAFF.